This entry lists 24 T cell receptor beta chains sequenced from one sample in a study of T cell responses to AZD1222 COVID-19 vaccine. Data came from immunoSEQ multiplex PCR; TCRdb stores just in-frame clones and leaves some out. This table has around 140,000 clones, approximately 91% appearing once. Sample: peripheral blood, taken 28 days after the second dose of the MenACWY control vaccine. These receptor sequences come from an adult who received the MenACWY meningococcal vaccine as a control.

V usage is TRBV7-9 and J usage is TRBJ2-7; no clear D gene. Germline CDR1 reads SEHNR; CDR2 reads FQNEAQ (reference sequence). The CDR3 has 13 residues. Trimming left V 5 bases short and J 2 bases short, with 10 bases between. The CDR3 loop is CASSPGRTYEQYF. The CDR3 DNA reads as TGTGCCAGCAGCCCAGGACGGACCTACGAGCAGTACTTC.

The chain couples TRBV2 to TRBJ1-1, with 9 bases aligning to TRBD1. The CDR3 extends over 15 amino acids. Per germline, CDR1 SNHLY and CDR2 FYNNEI. After removal of 4 bases from V and 3 bases from J, the junction contained 6 bases not matched to a gene. CDR3 region: CASSVQGARHTEAFF. The CDR3 nucleotides read TGTGCCAGCAGTGTACAGGGGGCGCGGCACACTGAAGCTTTCTTT. Based on the CDR3 plus reference TRBV2 and TRBJ1-1, the full variable domain is EPEVTQTPSHQVTQMGQEVILRCVPISNHLYFYWYRQILGQKVEFLVSFYNNEISEKSEIFDDQFSVERPDGSNFTLKIRSTKLEDSAMYFCASSVQGARHTEAFFGQGTRLTVV.

This chain uses TRBV24-1 with TRBJ1-1; 7 positions agree with TRBD1. The germline V gene has CDR1 KGHDR and CDR2 SFDVKD. J lost 5 bases, V lost 7 bases, and 6 bases had no gene match. The CDR3 contains 13 residues. CDR3 region: CATREGGRTEAFF. CDR3 bases: TGTGCCACCAGAGAAGGGGGCCGAACTGAAGCTTTCTTT.

The genes are TRBV7-2 and TRBJ1-2, with D possibly matching TRBD1 (6 bases). With 5 bases removed from V and 8 bases from J, the gap between germline ends came to 21 bases. CDR1 is SGHTA, CDR2 FQGNSA, per germline. CDR3 length equals 15 residues. CDR3 sequence reads: CASSPGVPGAQGYTF. CDR3 DNA sequence: TGTGCCAGCAGCCCGGGGGTCCCGGGGGCGCAAGGCTACACCTTC. Full variable domain (missing parts from reference TRBV7-2 and TRBJ1-2): GAGVSQSPSNKVTEKGKDVELRCDPISGHTALYWYRQSLGQGLEFLIYFQGNSAPDKSGLPSDRFSAERTGGSVSTLTIQRTQQEDSAVYLCASSPGVPGAQGYTFGSGTRLTVV.

This chain uses TRBV7-2 with TRBJ2-1; TRBD2 might be the D (5 bases). The ends were cut back, 8 bases at V and 4 bases at J, with 12 bases in the middle. Germline V CDR1 and CDR2: SGHTA, FQGNSA. The CDR3 is 13 residues long. This CDR3 is CASGRRGYNEQFF. CDR3 nucleotides: TGTGCCAGCGGCCGCCGGGGATACAATGAGCAGTTCTTC.

The chain has TRBV19 and TRBJ1-2; 7 bases align to TRBD1. This CDR3 contains 13 residues. Trimming cost V 6 bases and J 5 bases; bases outside gene matches: 6. Germline CDR1 is LNHDA and CDR2 is SQIVND (reference sequence). The CDR3 here is CASRKGADYGYTF. The CDR3 DNA follows: TGTGCCAGTAGGAAGGGGGCGGATTATGGCTACACCTTC.

The J gene is TRBJ1-5, the V gene TRBV30; the D is unclear. The V gene's germline CDR1 is GTSNPN and CDR2 SVGIG (reference sequence). V lost 0 bases, J lost 7 bases, and 13 bases lay in between. The CDR3 sequence is 14 residues long. The CDR3 DNA reads TGTGCCTGGAGTGTAGCTAATCCCGACCAGCCCCAGCATTTT. It yields the protein CAWSVANPDQPQHF.

The CDR3 loop reads CASSQRGGRPQHF. CDR3 bases: TGTGCCAGCAGCCAACGGGGGGGTAGGCCCCAGCATTTT. This chain links TRBV3-1 (or the pseudogene TRBV3-2) with TRBJ1-5; D may be TRBD1 (5 bases). Deletions cut 2 bases from V and 9 bases from J, with 11 bases between. Germline V gives CDR1 LGHDT, CDR2 YNNKEL (reference sequence). CDR3 length: 13 residues.

V and J are TRBV15 and TRBJ1-5, with D possibly TRBD1 on 6 matching bases. With 5 bases removed from V and 5 bases from J, the gap between germline ends came to 19 bases. Per the germline V gene, CDR1 is LNHNV and CDR2 is YYDKDF (reference sequence). This CDR3 has 16 residues. The CDR3 loop is CATSVLSGGGHQPQHF. CDR3 DNA sequence: TGTGCCACCAGCGTTTTGAGCGGGGGGGGGCATCAGCCCCAGCATTTT.

The rearrangement uses TRBV5-1 and TRBJ2-2, with D tentatively TRBD2 (6 bases). CDR1 is SGHRS and CDR2 is YFSETQ in the germline V gene. Trimming cost V 4 bases and J 3 bases, with 7 bases left between them. The CDR3 spans 13 residues. This CDR3 reads CASSRLDTGELFF. The DNA for the CDR3 is TGCGCCAGCAGCAGACTAGACACCGGGGAGCTGTTTTTT.

The J gene is TRBJ1-1, the V gene TRBV5-1; D not resolved. Germline CDR1 is SGHRS and CDR2 is YFSETQ. CDR3 size: 15 residues. V gave up 6 bases and J gave up 2 bases, with 17 bases separating them. The CDR3 loop is CASTHSQVFNTEAFF. For the CDR3, the DNA is TGCGCCAGCACCCACTCCCAGGTTTTCAACACTGAAGCTTTCTTT.

There are a few counts of this clone. This chain uses TRBV30 with TRBJ2-5, with D unresolved. V was shortened by 0 bases and J by 2 bases, with 7 bases between the two germline ends. CDR3 length: 13 residues. Germline assignment: CDR1 GTSNPN and CDR2 SVGIG (reference sequence). CDR3 residues: CAWSVNPQETQYF. For the CDR3, the DNA is TGTGCCTGGAGTGTAAACCCTCAAGAGACCCAGTACTTC.

V gene TRBV1 combines with J gene TRBJ1-2. TRBV1 is reported as a pseudogene. There are 10 residues in the CDR3. Here the CDR3 reads CTSSHPSYTF. In DNA, the CDR3 is TGCACCAGCAGCCACCCGAGCTACACCTTC.

This chain uses TRBV18 with TRBJ2-7, with D maybe TRBD1 (6 bases). Trimming pared 6 bases from V and 3 bases from J, leaving 15 bases between. CDR1 and CDR2 (germline): KGHSH, LQKENI. The CDR3 consists of 14 residues. As DNA, the CDR3 is TGTGCCAGCTCCCCCCCGACAGGCAACTACGAGCAGTACTTC. The encoded protein is CASSPPTGNYEQYF.

The CDR3 spells CASSLGQGGTQYF. The CDR3 nucleotides are TGCGCCAGCAGCTTGGGCCAGGGAGGAACCCAGTACTTC. The chain has TRBV5-1 and TRBJ2-5; D is possibly TRBD2 (6 bases). The V end lost 0 bases, the J end lost 8 bases, and 11 bases lay between the germline ends. Germline lookup yields CDR1 SGHRS and CDR2 YFSETQ. This CDR3 has 13 residues.

The V gene is TRBV4-3, the J gene TRBJ2-2, with 8 bases matching TRBD2. CDR1 and CDR2 (germline): LGHNA, YSLEER. CDR3 length equals 20 residues. V was clipped by 0 bases and J by 7 bases; unmatched bases: 19. CDR3 in amino acids: CASSQEFRGLASKGGGELFF. CDR3 nucleotide sequence: TGCGCCAGCAGCCAAGAATTTCGCGGACTAGCTTCTAAAGGAGGCGGGGAGCTGTTTTTT.

This sequence joins TRBV10-1 and TRBJ2-7; D is possibly TRBD1 (5 bases). Germline V gives CDR1 WNHNN, CDR2 SYGVQD (reference sequence). This CDR3 contains 14 residues. Trimming took 2 bases from V and 6 from J, leaving 14 bases between them. The CDR3, as DNA: TGCGCCAGCAGTGAGGTTACCACAGGATTCGAGCAGTACTTC. Amino acids: CASSEVTTGFEQYF.

The chain employs TRBV15 and TRBJ1-1; weak D call: TRBD1 (5 bases). V lost 0 bases and J 6 bases, leaving 14 bases between the germline ends. The CDR3 is made up of 15 amino acids. The germline V gene encodes CDR1 LNHNV and CDR2 YYDKDF (reference sequence). CDR3 nucleotide sequence: TGTGCCACCAGCAGAGATCCCCAGGGTAAGGCTGAAGCTTTCTTT. Encoded protein: CATSRDPQGKAEAFF.

The rearrangement uses TRBV21-1 and TRBJ1-6. TRBV21-1 is tagged as a pseudogene. This CDR3 comprises 15 residues. In nucleotides, the CDR3 is TGTGCCAGCAGCGCCCGGGACGGAGATAATTCACCCCTCCACTTT. Residues: CASSARDGDNSPLHF.

The rearrangement uses TRBV7-9 and TRBJ1-2; the match to TRBD1 covers 7 bases. Germline lookup yields CDR1 SEHNR and CDR2 FQNEAQ (reference sequence). V lost 5 bases, J lost 4 bases, and 1 base stayed unmatched. The CDR3 is made up of 12 amino acids. CDR3 DNA: TGTGCCAGCAGCACAGGGGCCTATGGCTACACCTTC. Translating it yields CASSTGAYGYTF.

The chain's CDR3 is CASSLATGTEAFF. CDR3 DNA: TGTGCCAGCAGTTTGGCCACCGGGACAGAAGCTTTCTTT. V and J are TRBV28 and TRBJ1-1, with D possibly matching TRBD1 (6 bases). The CDR3 spans 13 residues. The germline CDR1 and CDR2 sequences are MDHEN and SYDVKM. Deletions cut 3 bases from V and 8 bases from J, with 13 bases between. The whole variable domain, remainder taken from reference TRBV28 and TRBJ1-1, is DVKVTQSSRYLVKRTGEKVFLECVQDMDHENMFWYRQDPGLGLRLIYFSYDVKMKEKGDIPEGYSVSREKKERFSLILESASTNQTSMYLCASSLATGTEAFFGQGTRLTVV.

The chain combines TRBV25-1 with TRBJ1-1, with D possibly TRBD1 on 5 matching bases. V was clipped by 8 bases and J by 4 bases, with 17 bases between them. Looked up from germline, CDR1 is MGHDK and CDR2 is SYGVNS. This CDR3 has 14 residues. CDR3 loop: CASGPGTVPTEAFF. Written as DNA, the CDR3 is TGTGCCAGCGGCCCCGGGACCGTACCCACTGAAGCTTTCTTT.

This clone occurred once. The chain joins TRBV19 to TRBJ1-3; D unresolved. With 6 bases removed from V and 1 base from J, the gap between germline ends came to 7 bases. This CDR3 has 13 amino acids. CDR1 LNHDA and CDR2 SQIVND come from the germline V gene (reference sequence). In DNA, the CDR3 is TGTGCCAGTAGGGGCGGATCTGGAAACACCATATATTTT. This sequence encodes CASRGGSGNTIYF.

This chain connects TRBV6-1 to TRBJ2-7; weak D call: TRBD2 (6 bases). V was trimmed by 1 base and J by 5 bases, leaving 15 bases between them. This CDR3 region has 15 residues. CDR1 is MNHNS, CDR2 SASEGT, per germline. CDR3 nucleotide sequence: TGTGCCAGCAGTGAAGTCGGGGGTATGCTGAACGAGCAGTACTTC. This translates into CASSEVGGMLNEQYF.